The rows below give T cell receptor beta chains drawn from one sample of a study of vaccination effects on CD4 cells after COVID-19. These receptors lack a known antigen. Some clones are missing from TCRdb's copy, which holds only in-frame ones; the method was immunoSEQ multiplex PCR. The sample holds over 55,000 clones, over 70% seen once. The material sequenced was CD4+ T cells from PBMCs cultured with HCoV-OC43 spike peptides, taken before COVID-19 vaccination. The receptors originated from a human donor who received a COVID-19 vaccine. Both conserved end residues are part of each CDR3. A D gene is named only where the DNA matches it firmly. Clone size is shown for a subset of rows, as once, few, many or a class of expanded clone.

>-|TRBJ1-4|TRBV5-1|TRBD1
TGCGCCAGCAGCTTGGGGACAGGGGGCGGGAGTGAAAAACTGTTTTTT
CASSLGTGGGSEKLFF
>few|TRBJ2-4|TRBV3-1/TRBV3-2|-
TGTGCCAGCAGCCGGAGCGGAAACATTCAGTACTTC
CASSRSGNIQYF
>-|TRBJ1-1|TRBV5-6|TRBD1
TGTGCCAGCAGCCAGACAGGGTGGAACACTGAAGCTTTCTTT
CASSQTGWNTEAFF
>-|TRBJ2-1|TRBV5-4|TRBD1
TGTGCCAGCAGACCCGCCGGGACAGGGTGGAATGAGCAGTTCTTC
CASRPAGTGWNEQFF
>-|TRBJ2-2|TRBV6-5|-
TGTGCCAGCAGCGGGACATTGAACACCGGGGAGCTGTTTTTT
CASSGTLNTGELFF
>-|TRBJ1-2|TRBV20-1|-
TGCAGTGCTAGTAGGGGGGTTGGCTACACCTTC
CSASRGVGYTF
>-|TRBJ2-3|TRBV19|-
TGTGCCAGTAGTTTCTTTCGATGGAGCCCAATTAGCACAGATACGCAGTATTTT
CASSFFRWSPISTDTQYF
>few|TRBJ1-4|TRBV5-1|-
TGCGCCAGCAGGCTAGGGGCTGACGTGTATGAAAAACTGTTTTTT
CASRLGADVYEKLFF
>-|TRBJ2-1|TRBV10-3|-
TGTGCCATCAGTGGGGGGCAGGGGAACAATGAGCAGTTCTTC
CAISGGQGNNEQFF
>-|TRBJ2-5|TRBV4-3|TRBD1
TGCGCCAGCAGCCAAGCATTTGCAGGGGGCGTCGAGACCCAGTACTTC
CASSQAFAGGVETQYF
>-|TRBJ1-6|TRBV4-3|TRBD1
TGCGCCAGCAGTAGGGACAGGAATTCACCCCTCCACTTT
CASSRDRNSPLHF
>-|TRBJ1-1|TRBV3-1/TRBV3-2|TRBD1
TGTGCCAGCAGCCATGACAGGGTCGAAGCTTTCTTT
CASSHDRVEAFF
>-|TRBJ2-2|TRBV5-1|TRBD1
TGCGCCAGCAGCTCGCAGGGGGCGGCCGGGGAGCTGTTTTTT
CASSSQGAAGELFF
>once|TRBJ1-3|TRBV6-5|-
TGTGCCAGCGCGAGGGGACCAGAAGGAAACACCATATATTTT
CASARGPEGNTIYF
>-|TRBJ1-2|TRBV12-3/TRBV12-4|TRBD1
TGTGCCAGCAGTCGGGACAGCCACTATGGCTACACCTTC
CASSRDSHYGYTF
>-|TRBJ1-3|TRBV2|-
TGTGCCAGCAGTCCGGGACAATCTGGAAACACCATATATTTT
CASSPGQSGNTIYF
>-|TRBJ1-3|TRBV7-7|-
TGTGCCAGCAGCACAAAGGGGGGCCTCTCTGGAAACACCATATATTTT
CASSTKGGLSGNTIYF
>few|TRBJ1-2|TRBV7-3|-
TGTGCCAGCAGCTTATCTGGTGATGGCTACACCTTC
CASSLSGDGYTF
>-|TRBJ2-1|TRBV5-5|-
TGTGCCAGCAGCTTGGGTAGGTTGAGGGCCTACAATGAGCAGTTCTTC
CASSLGRLRAYNEQFF
>once|TRBJ2-5|TRBV24-1|-
TGTGCCACCAGTGATTTGTGGGGTGGGAGAGAGACCCAGTACTTC
CATSDLWGGRETQYF
>-|TRBJ2-4|TRBV10-3|-
TGTGCCATCAGTGGCGACAGTCTCAAAAACATTCAGTACTTC
CAISGDSLKNIQYF
>few|TRBJ1-2|TRBV6-5|-
TGTGCCAGCAGCCCAGGGCCGAGTGGCTACACCTTC
CASSPGPSGYTF
>-|TRBJ2-3|TRBV5-1|TRBD2
TGCGCCAGCAGCTTTCGACTAGCGGGGGGCACAGATACGCAGTATTTT
CASSFRLAGGTDTQYF
>-|TRBJ2-3|TRBV6-2/TRBV6-3|-
TGTGCCAGCAGTTACTCGCGCGCAGGGTCCACAGATACGCAGTATTTT
CASSYSRAGSTDTQYF
>-|TRBJ1-6|TRBV6-5|-
TGTGCCAGCAGTTACGGGGGATCGGGTTCACCCCTCCACTTT
CASSYGGSGSPLHF
>-|TRBJ2-5|TRBV6-5|-
TGTGCCAGCAGGTACTCAGGGTTCCAAGAGACCCAGTACTTC
CASRYSGFQETQYF
>-|TRBJ1-2|TRBV5-1|-
TGCGCCAGCAGCTTGGCGGGGTACGAAGGCTACACCTTC
CASSLAGYEGYTF
>-|TRBJ2-3|TRBV6-5|TRBD1
TGTGCCAGCAGGGGGACAGGAAAAGATACGCAGTATTTT
CASRGTGKDTQYF
>-|TRBJ2-1|TRBV14|TRBD2
TGTGCCAGCAGCTCCCGGACTAGCGGGGGTGCCACTGCTTACAATGAGCAGTTCTTC
CASSSRTSGGATAYNEQFF
>few|TRBJ1-2|TRBV7-3|TRBD1
TGTGCCAGCAGCCAGGGACAGCCCCTTAACTATGGCTACACCTTC
CASSQGQPLNYGYTF
>-|TRBJ1-2|TRBV6-5|TRBD1
TGTGCCAGCAGTTACGTGGACAGGGGTGATGGCTACACCTTC
CASSYVDRGDGYTF
>-|TRBJ2-3|TRBV5-1|-
TGCGCCAGCAGCAAGGGGAGATCTAGCACAGATACGCAGTATTTT
CASSKGRSSTDTQYF
>-|TRBJ2-3|TRBV6-2/TRBV6-3|TRBD2
TGTGCCAGCAGTTACCAGAGCGGGGCGGACACAGATACGCAGTATTTT
CASSYQSGADTDTQYF
>-|TRBJ1-6|TRBV6-4|TRBD1
TGTGCCAGCAGTGACCTCCCCCCCGACAGGGGGATACCGAGCTCCTATAATTCACCCCTCCACTTT
CASSDLPPDRGIPSSYNSPLHF
>-|TRBJ2-3|TRBV15|-
TGTGCCACCAGCAGAGATGGGGGGGGGCGGGGTGATACGCAGTATTTT
CATSRDGGGRGDTQYF
>-|TRBJ1-4|TRBV2|-
TGTGCCAGCAGTTTAGTGACAGGCAGGCTGTTTTTT
CASSLVTGRLFF
>-|TRBJ1-2|TRBV6-6|-
TGTGCCAGCAGTTACTCTGGGGAGGGCTATGGCTACACCTTC
CASSYSGEGYGYTF
>few|TRBJ2-1|TRBV9|TRBD2
TGTGCCAGCAGCGTAGACCCGGCGGGGGGGGATGAGCAGTTCTTC
CASSVDPAGGDEQFF
>few|TRBJ1-4|TRBV4-1|-
TGCGCCAGCAGCCAAGACTGGTTGACATACCTTAATGAAAAACTGTTTTTT
CASSQDWLTYLNEKLFF
>-|TRBJ2-5|TRBV7-8|TRBD1
TGTGCCAGCAGCTTAGCGTTGGGGAGACAGGGTGTGGGAGAGACCCAGTACTTC
CASSLALGRQGVGETQYF
>medium-sized|TRBJ2-6|TRBV6-5|-
TGTGCCTCCTACTACTCTGGGGCCAACGTCCTGACTTTC
CASYYSGANVLTF
>-|TRBJ1-1|TRBV28|TRBD1
TGTGCCAGCAGTTCCCTGACAGGGCTTGAAGCTTTCTTT
CASSSLTGLEAFF
>-|TRBJ2-1|TRBV5-1|TRBD2
TGCGCCAGCAGCTCGTTGACTAGCGGGGGCCTTGAGCAGTTCTTC
CASSSLTSGGLEQFF
>-|TRBJ1-1|TRBV10-2|TRBD1
TGCGCCACCCTCCGGGACAGGGCACCCCCCGGCCAAGCTTTCTTT
CATLRDRAPPGQAFF
>-|TRBJ2-5|TRBV4-2|-
TGTGCCAGCAGCCAAGATTTGGGGGGGGCCCCAGAGACCCAGTACTTC
CASSQDLGGAPETQYF
>-|TRBJ1-2|TRBV7-9|-
TGTGCCAGCAGCACCACAGACCATTATGGCTACACCTTC
CASSTTDHYGYTF
>-|TRBJ1-2|TRBV7-8|-
TGTGCCAGCAGCTCTTCCCTGGGCGGCTACACCTTC
CASSSSLGGYTF
>-|TRBJ2-6|TRBV12-3/TRBV12-4|-
TGTGCCAGCAGTTTAGTAGGGGCCAACGTCCTGACTTTC
CASSLVGANVLTF
>-|TRBJ1-5|TRBV6-1|TRBD1
TGTGCCAGCAGTGAAGAGGTGAACAGGGGACAGCCCCAGCATTTT
CASSEEVNRGQPQHF
>-|TRBJ2-3|TRBV11-3|-
TGTGCCAGCAGCCCTGGAGGGGCTGGCACAGATACGCAGTATTTT
CASSPGGAGTDTQYF
>-|TRBJ2-5|TRBV7-2|TRBD2
TGTGCCAGCAGCTTCGGACTAGCGAGAACCCAGTACTTC
CASSFGLARTQYF
>-|TRBJ1-2|TRBV19|-
TGTGCCAGTAGTAATCTGCTTCTTAACTATGGCTACACCTTC
CASSNLLLNYGYTF
>-|TRBJ2-5|TRBV4-1|-
TGCGCCAGCAGCCAAGTTGTGGGCCCCTCGTTGCAGACCCAGTACTTC
CASSQVVGPSLQTQYF